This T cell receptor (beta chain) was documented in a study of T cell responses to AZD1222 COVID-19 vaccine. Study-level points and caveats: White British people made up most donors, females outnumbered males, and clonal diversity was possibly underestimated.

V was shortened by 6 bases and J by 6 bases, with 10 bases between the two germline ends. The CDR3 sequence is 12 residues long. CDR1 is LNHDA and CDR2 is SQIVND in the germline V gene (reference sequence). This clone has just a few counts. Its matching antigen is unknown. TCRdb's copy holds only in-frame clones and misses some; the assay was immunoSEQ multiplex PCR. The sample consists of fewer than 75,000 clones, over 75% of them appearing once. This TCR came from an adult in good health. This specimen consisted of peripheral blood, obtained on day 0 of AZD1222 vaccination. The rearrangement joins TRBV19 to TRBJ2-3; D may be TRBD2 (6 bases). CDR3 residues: CASRQAGDTQYF. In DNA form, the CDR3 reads TGTGCCAGTAGGCAGGCGGGGGATACGCAGTATTTT.